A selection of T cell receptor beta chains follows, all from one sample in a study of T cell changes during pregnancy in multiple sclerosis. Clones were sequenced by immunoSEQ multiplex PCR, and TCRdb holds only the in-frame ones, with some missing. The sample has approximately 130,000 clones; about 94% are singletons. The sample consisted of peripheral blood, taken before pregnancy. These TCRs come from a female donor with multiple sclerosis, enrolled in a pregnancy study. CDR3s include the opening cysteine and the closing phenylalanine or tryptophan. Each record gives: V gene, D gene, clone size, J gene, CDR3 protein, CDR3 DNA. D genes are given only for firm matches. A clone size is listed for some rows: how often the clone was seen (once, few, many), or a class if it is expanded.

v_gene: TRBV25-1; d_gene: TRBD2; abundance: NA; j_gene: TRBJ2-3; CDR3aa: CASSPGLAATDTQYF; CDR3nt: TGTGCCAGCAGCCCCGGGCTAGCGGCCACAGATACGCAGTATTTT
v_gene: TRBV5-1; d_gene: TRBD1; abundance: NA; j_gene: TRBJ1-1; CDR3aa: CASSPDRGMNTEAFF; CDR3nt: TGCGCCAGCAGCCCGGACAGGGGAATGAACACTGAAGCTTTCTTT
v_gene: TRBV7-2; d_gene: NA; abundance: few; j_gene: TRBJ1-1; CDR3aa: CASSLTGRREAFF; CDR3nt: TGTGCCAGCAGCTTAACGGGGAGACGGGAAGCTTTCTTT
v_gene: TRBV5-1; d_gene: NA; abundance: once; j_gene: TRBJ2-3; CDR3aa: CASSFNGVITDTQYF; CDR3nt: TGCGCCAGCAGCTTCAACGGGGTTATAACAGATACGCAGTATTTT
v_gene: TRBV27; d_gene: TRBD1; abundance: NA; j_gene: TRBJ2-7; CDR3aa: CASSLQTGGAYYEQYF; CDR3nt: TGTGCCAGCAGTTTACAGACAGGGGGCGCTTACTACGAGCAGTACTTC
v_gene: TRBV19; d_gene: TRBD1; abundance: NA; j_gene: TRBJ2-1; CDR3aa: CASSKETGAYNEQFF; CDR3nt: TGTGCCAGTAGTAAGGAAACAGGGGCATACAATGAGCAGTTCTTC
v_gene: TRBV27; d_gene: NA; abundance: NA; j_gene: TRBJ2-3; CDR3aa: CASSFQFARDTQYF; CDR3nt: TGTGCCAGCAGTTTCCAGTTTGCCCGAGATACGCAGTATTTT
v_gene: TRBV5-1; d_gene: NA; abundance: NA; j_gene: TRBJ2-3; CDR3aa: CASAALAISDTQYF; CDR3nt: TGCGCCAGCGCAGCGCTAGCGATCTCAGATACGCAGTATTTT
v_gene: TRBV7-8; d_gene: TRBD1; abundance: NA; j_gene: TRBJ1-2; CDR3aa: CASSDKPGQGLDGYTF; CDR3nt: TGTGCCAGCAGCGATAAGCCGGGACAGGGGTTGGATGGCTACACCTTC
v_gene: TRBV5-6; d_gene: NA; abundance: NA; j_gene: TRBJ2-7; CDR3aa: CASSLESHLYEQYF; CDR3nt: TGTGCCAGCAGCTTGGAGAGTCATCTCTACGAGCAGTACTTC
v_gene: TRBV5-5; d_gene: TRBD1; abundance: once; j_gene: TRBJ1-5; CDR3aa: CASSLTGDSNQPQHF; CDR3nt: TGTGCCAGCAGCCTGACAGGGGATAGCAATCAGCCCCAGCATTTT
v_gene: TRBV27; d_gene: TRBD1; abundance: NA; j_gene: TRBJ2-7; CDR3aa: CASSLQQGAGEQYF; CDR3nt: TGTGCCAGCAGTTTACAACAGGGGGCGGGGGAGCAGTACTTC
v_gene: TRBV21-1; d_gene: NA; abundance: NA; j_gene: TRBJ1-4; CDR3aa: CASSKSTANNEKLFF; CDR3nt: TGTGCCAGCAGCAAATCGACAGCCAATAATGAAAAACTGTTTTTT
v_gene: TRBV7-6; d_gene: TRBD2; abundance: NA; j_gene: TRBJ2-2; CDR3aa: CASSLRLAGGPGTGELFF; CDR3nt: TGTGCCAGCAGCTTGAGACTAGCGGGAGGGCCGGGCACCGGGGAGCTGTTTTTT
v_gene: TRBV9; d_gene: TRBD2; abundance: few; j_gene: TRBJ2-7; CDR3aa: CASSPRSQSGNGEQYF; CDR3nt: TGTGCCAGCAGCCCCCGGTCTCAGAGCGGGAATGGCGAGCAGTACTTC
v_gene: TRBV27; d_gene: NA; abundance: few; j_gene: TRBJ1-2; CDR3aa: CASGTGGNRGYGYTF; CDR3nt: TGTGCCAGCGGGACGGGGGGAAACCGAGGCTATGGCTACACCTTC
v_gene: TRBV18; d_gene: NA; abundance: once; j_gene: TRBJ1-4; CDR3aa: CASSNQVEKLFF; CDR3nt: TGTGCCAGCTCCAACCAGGTTGAAAAACTGTTTTTT
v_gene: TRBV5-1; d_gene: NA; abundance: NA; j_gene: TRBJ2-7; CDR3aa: CASSKDKNYEQYF; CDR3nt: TGCGCCAGCAGCAAGGACAAGAACTACGAGCAGTACTTC
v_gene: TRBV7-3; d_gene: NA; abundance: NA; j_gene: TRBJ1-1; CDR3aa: CASSLGAKGDTEAFF; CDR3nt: TGTGCCAGCAGCTTGGGGGCCAAAGGGGACACTGAAGCTTTCTTT
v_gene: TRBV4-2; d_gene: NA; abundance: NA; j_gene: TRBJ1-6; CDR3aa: CASSGTGGLYSPLHF; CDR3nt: TGTGCCAGCAGCGGGACCGGAGGGTTGTATTCACCCCTCCACTTT
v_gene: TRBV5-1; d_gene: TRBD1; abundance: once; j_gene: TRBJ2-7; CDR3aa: CASSLAVRGPGYEQYF; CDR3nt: TGCGCCAGCAGCTTGGCAGTCAGGGGGCCAGGCTACGAGCAGTACTTC
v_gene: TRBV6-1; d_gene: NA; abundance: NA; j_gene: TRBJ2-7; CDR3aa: CASRVTAYEQYF; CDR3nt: TGTGCCAGCAGGGTTACAGCATACGAGCAGTACTTC
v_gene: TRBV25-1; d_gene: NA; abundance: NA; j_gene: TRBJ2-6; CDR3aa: CASNLGANVLTF; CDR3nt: TGTGCCAGCAATCTAGGGGCCAACGTCCTGACTTTC
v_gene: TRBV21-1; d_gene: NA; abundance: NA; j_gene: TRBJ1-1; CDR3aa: CASRRQGVNEAFF; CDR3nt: TGTGCCAGCAGAAGACAGGGGGTGAATGAAGCTTTCTTT
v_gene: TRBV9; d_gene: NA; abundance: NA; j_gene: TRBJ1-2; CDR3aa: CASSRDGTNGYTF; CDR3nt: TGTGCCAGCAGTCGGGACGGGACAAATGGCTACACCTTC
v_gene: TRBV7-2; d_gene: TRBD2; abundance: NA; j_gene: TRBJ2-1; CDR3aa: CASSLAPARHGGINEQFF; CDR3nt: TGTGCCAGCAGCCTAGCCCCCGCGCGGCACGGGGGGATCAATGAGCAGTTCTTC
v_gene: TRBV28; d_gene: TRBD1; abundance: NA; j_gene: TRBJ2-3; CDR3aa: CASSYDRVVNTQYF; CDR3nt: TGTGCCAGCAGTTACGACAGGGTAGTGAATACGCAGTATTTT
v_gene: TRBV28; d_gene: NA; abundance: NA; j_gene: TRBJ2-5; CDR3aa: CASSSTAQARETQYF; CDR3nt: TGTGCCAGCAGCTCAACCGCACAGGCGCGTGAGACCCAGTACTTC
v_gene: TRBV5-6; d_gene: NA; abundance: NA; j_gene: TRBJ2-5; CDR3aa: CASSLEGVKKETQYF; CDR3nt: TGTGCCAGCAGCTTAGAGGGAGTTAAGAAAGAGACCCAGTACTTC
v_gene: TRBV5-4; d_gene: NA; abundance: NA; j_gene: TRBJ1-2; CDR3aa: CASSPTEISNYGYTF; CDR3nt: TGTGCCAGCAGCCCGACGGAGATTTCTAACTATGGCTACACCTTC
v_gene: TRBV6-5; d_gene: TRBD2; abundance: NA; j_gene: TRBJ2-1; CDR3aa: CASSPGLNNEQFF; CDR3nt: TGTGCCAGCAGCCCGGGACTAAACAATGAGCAGTTCTTC
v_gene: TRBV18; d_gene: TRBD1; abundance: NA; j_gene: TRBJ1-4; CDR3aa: CASSPTGVYNEKLFF; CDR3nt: TGTGCCAGCTCCCCCACAGGGGTGTATAATGAAAAACTGTTTTTT
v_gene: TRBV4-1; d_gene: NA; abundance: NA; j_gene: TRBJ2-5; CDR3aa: CASSQEFRTEPETQYF; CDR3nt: TGCGCCAGCAGCCAAGAATTTAGGACAGAGCCGGAGACCCAGTACTTC
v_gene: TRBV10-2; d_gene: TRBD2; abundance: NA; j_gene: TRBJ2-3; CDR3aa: CASREGLGPTDTQYF; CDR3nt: TGCGCCAGCAGGGAGGGACTAGGGCCAACAGATACGCAGTATTTT
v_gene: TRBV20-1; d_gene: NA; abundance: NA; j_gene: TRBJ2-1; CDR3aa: CSASRTLEQFF; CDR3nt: TGCAGTGCTTCTAGGACTCTTGAGCAGTTCTTC
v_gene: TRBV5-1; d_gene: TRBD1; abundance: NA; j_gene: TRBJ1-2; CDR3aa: CASSLAPLTGSYGYTF; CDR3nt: TGCGCCAGCAGCTTGGCCCCTTTGACAGGGAGCTATGGCTACACCTTC
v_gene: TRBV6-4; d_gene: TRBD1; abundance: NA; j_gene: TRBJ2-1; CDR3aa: CASSGQGGNEQFF; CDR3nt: TGTGCCAGCAGTGGACAGGGGGGCAATGAGCAGTTCTTC
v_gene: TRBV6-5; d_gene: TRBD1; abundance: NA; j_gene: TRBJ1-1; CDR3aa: CASSTRDRNTEAFF; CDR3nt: TGTGCCAGCAGTACAAGGGACAGGAACACTGAAGCTTTCTTT
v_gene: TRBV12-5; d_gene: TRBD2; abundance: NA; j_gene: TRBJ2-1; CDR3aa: CASGETSGRPNEQFF; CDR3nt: TGTGCTAGTGGTGAGACTAGCGGGAGGCCCAATGAGCAGTTCTTC
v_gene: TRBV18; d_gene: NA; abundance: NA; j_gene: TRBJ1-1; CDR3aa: CASSPKKGGNTEAFF; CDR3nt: TGTGCCAGCTCACCGAAGAAGGGAGGGAACACTGAAGCTTTCTTT
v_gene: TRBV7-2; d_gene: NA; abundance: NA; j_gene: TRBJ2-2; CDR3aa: CASSLGQVGTGELFF; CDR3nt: TGTGCCAGCAGCTTAGGGCAGGTGGGCACCGGGGAGCTGTTTTTT
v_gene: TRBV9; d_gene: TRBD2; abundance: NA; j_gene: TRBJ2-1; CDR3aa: CASSPSSGLAGSSYNEQFF; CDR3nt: TGTGCCAGCAGCCCCTCGTCGGGACTAGCGGGGAGCTCCTACAATGAGCAGTTCTTC
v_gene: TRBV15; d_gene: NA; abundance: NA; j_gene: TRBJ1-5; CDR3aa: CATGGGNQPQHF; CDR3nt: TGTGCCACCGGGGGGGGGAATCAGCCCCAGCATTTT
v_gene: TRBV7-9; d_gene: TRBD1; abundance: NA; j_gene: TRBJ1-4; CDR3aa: CASSSLGTVIDGKLFF; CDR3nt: TGTGCCAGCAGCAGTTTAGGGACAGTTATCGACGGAAAACTGTTTTTT
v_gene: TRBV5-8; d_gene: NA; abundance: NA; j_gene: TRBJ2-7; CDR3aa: CASSLGGGYSYEQYF; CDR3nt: TGTGCCAGCAGCTTGGGGGGGGGCTACTCCTACGAGCAGTACTTC
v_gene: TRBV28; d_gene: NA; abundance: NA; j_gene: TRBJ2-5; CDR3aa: CASSRVDTQETQYF; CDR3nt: TGTGCCAGCAGCCGGGTAGATACCCAAGAGACCCAGTACTTC
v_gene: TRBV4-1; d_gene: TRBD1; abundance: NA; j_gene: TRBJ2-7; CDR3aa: CASSQDWDRGYEQYF; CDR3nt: TGCGCCAGCAGCCAAGATTGGGACAGGGGATACGAGCAGTACTTC
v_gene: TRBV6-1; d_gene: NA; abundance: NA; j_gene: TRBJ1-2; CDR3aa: CASSPTRGYGYTF; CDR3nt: TGTGCCAGCAGCCCGACCAGGGGCTATGGCTACACCTTC
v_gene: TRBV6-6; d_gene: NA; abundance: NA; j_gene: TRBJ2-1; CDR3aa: CASSYEGSNEQFF; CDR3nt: TGTGCCAGCAGTTACGAGGGTAGCAATGAGCAGTTCTTC